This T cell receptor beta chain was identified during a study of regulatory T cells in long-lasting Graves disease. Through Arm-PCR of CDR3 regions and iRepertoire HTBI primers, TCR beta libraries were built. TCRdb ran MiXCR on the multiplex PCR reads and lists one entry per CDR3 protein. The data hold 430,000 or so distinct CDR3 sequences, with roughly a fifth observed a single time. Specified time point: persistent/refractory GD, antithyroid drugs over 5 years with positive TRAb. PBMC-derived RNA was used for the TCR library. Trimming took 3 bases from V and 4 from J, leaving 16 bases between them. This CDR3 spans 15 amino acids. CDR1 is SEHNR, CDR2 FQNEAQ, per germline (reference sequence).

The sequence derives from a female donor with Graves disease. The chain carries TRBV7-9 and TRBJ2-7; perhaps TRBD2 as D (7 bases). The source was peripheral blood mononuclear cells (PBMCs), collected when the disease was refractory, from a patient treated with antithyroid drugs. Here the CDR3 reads CASSFRGGPIYEQYF. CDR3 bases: TGTGCCAGCAGCTTCAGGGGAGGGCCAATTTACGAGCAGTACTTC.